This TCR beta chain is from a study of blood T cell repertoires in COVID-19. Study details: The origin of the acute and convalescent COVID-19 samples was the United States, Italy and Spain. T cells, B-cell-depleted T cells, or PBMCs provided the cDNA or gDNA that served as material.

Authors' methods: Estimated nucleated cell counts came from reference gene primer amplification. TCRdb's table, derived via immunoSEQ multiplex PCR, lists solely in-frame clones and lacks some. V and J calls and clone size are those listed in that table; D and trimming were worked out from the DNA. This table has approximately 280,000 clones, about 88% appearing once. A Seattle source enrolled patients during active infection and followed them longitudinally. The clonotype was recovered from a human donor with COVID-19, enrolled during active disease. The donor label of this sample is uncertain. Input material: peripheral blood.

CDR3 sequence: CASSLGGGRIDEQFF. In nucleotides, the CDR3 is TGTGCCAGCAGCCTTGGGGGCGGGAGAATCGATGAGCAGTTCTTC. V usage is TRBV7-2 and J usage is TRBJ2-1; a weak D match, TRBD2 (7 bases). The V end lost 5 bases, the J end lost 8 bases, and 19 bases lay between the germline ends. Germline V lookup: CDR1 SGHTA, CDR2 FQGNSA. The CDR3 has 15 amino acids.